Sequencing of this T cell receptor (beta chain) was carried out in a study of shared clonotypes between healthy human individuals. The assay ran at deep level. The data were produced by immunoSEQ multiplex PCR, yet TCRdb's version contains in-frame clones alone and is incomplete. Among approximately 440,000 clones, around 77% were seen once, and the ten largest hold about 11%. The germline CDR1 and CDR2 sequences are MNHEY and SMNVEV (reference sequence). CDR3 length: 15 amino acids. Trimming stripped 4 bases from V and 2 bases from J, with 12 bases between. Study results and limitations: The authors expected sequencing depth to affect clonotype sharing among donors.

The donor population consisted of healthy HIV-negative adults with no recent acute infections or vaccinations. Points on this clone: Its antigen is unidentified. This sequence may be a read error, since a much larger clone differs from it by one base. This CDR3 is missing its conserved last phenylalanine or tryptophan, likely due to a read error.

The sequence was collected from a woman aged 40 to 50 in good health. Some clones in this sample may be carry-over from other donors' samples. This chain joins TRBV27 and TRBJ1-5, with a weak D call TRBD1 (6 bases). Material for sequencing was PBMCs. Written as DNA, the CDR3 is TGTGCCAGCAGTTCCGGATCAGGGGGCAATCAGCCCCAGCATCTT. Its protein product is CASSSGSGGNQPQHL.